This T cell receptor beta chain was captured in a study of cytomegalovirus exposure and HLA in healthy donors. V lost 1 base to trimming and J lost 7 bases; unmatched junction nucleotides: 12. Germline-derived CDR1 and CDR2 are GTSNPN and SVGIG (reference sequence). This CDR3 comprises 16 residues. In regard to this clone: Its specificity is not known.

Primers: 60 Vbeta forward and 13 Jbeta reverse. Some clones are missing from TCRdb's copy, which holds only in-frame ones; the method was immunoSEQ multiplex PCR. The repertoire table contains tens of thousands of clones. Study-level results: Cytomegalovirus-associated TCR beta chains were listed, numbering roughly 150.

Sequencing was performed on PBMCs. The clonotype originates from a man aged 35-49 years in good health and CMV-seronegative. The genes are TRBV30 and TRBJ2-4, with TRBD1 matching 8 bases. The CDR3 spells CAWSATDRGERNIQYF. DNA of the CDR3: TGTGCCTGGAGTGCAACCGACAGGGGAGAGAGGAACATTCAGTACTTC.